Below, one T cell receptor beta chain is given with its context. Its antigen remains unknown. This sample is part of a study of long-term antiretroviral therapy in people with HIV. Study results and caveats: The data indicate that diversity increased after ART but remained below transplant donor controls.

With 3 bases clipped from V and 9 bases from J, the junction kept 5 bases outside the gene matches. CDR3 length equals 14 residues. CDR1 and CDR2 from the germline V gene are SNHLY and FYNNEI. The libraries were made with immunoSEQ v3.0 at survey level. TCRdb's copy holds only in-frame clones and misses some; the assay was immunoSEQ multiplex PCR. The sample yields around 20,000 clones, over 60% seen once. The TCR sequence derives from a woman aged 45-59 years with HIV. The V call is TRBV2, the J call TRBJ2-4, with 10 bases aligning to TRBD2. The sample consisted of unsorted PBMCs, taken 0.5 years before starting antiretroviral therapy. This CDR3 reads CASSDQRGGGIQYF. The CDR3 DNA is TGTGCCAGCAGTGACCAGCGGGGGGGAGGCATTCAGTACTTC.